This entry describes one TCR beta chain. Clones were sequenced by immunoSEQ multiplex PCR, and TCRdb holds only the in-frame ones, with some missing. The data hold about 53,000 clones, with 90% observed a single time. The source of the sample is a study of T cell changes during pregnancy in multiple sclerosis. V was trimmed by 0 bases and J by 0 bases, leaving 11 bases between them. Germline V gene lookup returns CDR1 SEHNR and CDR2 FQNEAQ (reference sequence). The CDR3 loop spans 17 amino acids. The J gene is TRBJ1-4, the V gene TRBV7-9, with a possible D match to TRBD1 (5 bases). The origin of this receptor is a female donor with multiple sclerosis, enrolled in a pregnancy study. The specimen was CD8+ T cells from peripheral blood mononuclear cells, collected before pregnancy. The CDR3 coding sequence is TGTGCCAGCAGCTTAGCGCTGGGACTTGCAACTAATGAAAAACTGTTTTTT. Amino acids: CASSLALGLATNEKLFF.